Below, 27 T cell receptor beta chains from the same sample are listed, as sequenced in a study of vaccination and CD4 T cells after COVID-19. The antigens these receptors bind are not known. Treatment of the sample: approximately 9-day PBMC culture with coronavirus spike peptide pools or control peptides (ViraFEST assay). Researchers used the Oncomine TCR Beta short-read assay to sequence DNA from cultured CD4+ T cells. In TCRdb, the PCR reads were re-called with MiXCR into one record per CDR3 protein. The sample lists some 20,000 distinct CDR3 sequences, roughly 64% seen once, with about 8% in the top ten. Sequenced material: CD4+ T cells from blood, cultured in vitro. The receptors come from a human donor who had recovered from COVID-19.

This chain connects TRBV11-2 to TRBJ1-2, with D possibly matching TRBD1 (5 bases). This CDR3 comprises 13 residues. Germline V gives CDR1 SGHAT, CDR2 FQNNGV. The V end lost 2 bases, the J end lost 5 bases, and 9 bases lay between the germline ends. The CDR3 reads CASSLLAGYGYTF. CDR3 nucleotide sequence: TGTGCCAGCAGCTTATTGGCAGGGTATGGCTACACCTTC.

This rearrangement joins TRBV7-2 to TRBJ1-2; D remains unclear. The CDR3 contains 12 residues. CDR1 and CDR2 from the germline V gene are SGHTA and FQGNSA. The V and J ends lost 6 bases and 6 bases respectively, with 11 bases between them. The CDR3 region is CASSPVTHGYTF. CDR3 nucleotides: TGTGCCAGCAGTCCAGTCACTCATGGCTACACCTTC. The variable domain in full, with the rest retrieved from reference TRBV7-2 and TRBJ1-2, is GAGVSQSPSNKVTEKGKDVELRCDPISGHTALYWYRQSLGQGLEFLIYFQGNSAPDKSGLPSDRFSAERTGGSVSTLTIQRTQQEDSAVYLCASSPVTHGYTFGSGTRLTVV.

The rearrangement links TRBV5-4 to TRBJ1-2, with a possible D match to TRBD1 (5 bases). This CDR3 is built from 16 residues. Germline assignment: CDR1 SGHNT and CDR2 YYREEE (reference sequence). V dropped 3 bases and J dropped 0 bases, with 15 bases sitting between them. The CDR3 DNA reads as TGTGCCAGCAGCTCCGGGACCGAACTGACTAACTATGGCTACACCTTC. Translated: CASSSGTELTNYGYTF. Full variable domain (remainder filled in from reference TRBV5-4 and TRBJ1-2): ETGVTQSPTHLIKTRGQQVTLRCSSQSGHNTVSWYQQALGQGPQFIFQYYREEENGRGNFPPRFSGLQFPNYSSELNVNALELDDSALYLCASSSGTELTNYGYTFGSGTRLTVV.

The sample holds a few counts of this clonotype. The chain couples TRBV20-1 to TRBJ2-1; no firm D call. This CDR3 spans 12 amino acids. Germline loops: CDR1 DFQATT, CDR2 SNEGSKA (reference sequence). Trimming removed 3 bases from V and 5 bases from J, with 8 bases in between. CDR3 residues: CSASRPHNEQFF. In DNA form, the CDR3 reads TGCAGTGCTAGTCGACCTCACAATGAGCAGTTCTTC.

The chain recombines TRBV2 with TRBJ1-1; the D is unclear. Germline CDR1 SNHLY, CDR2 FYNNEI. V lost 2 bases and J lost 5, with 9 bases in between. This CDR3 is 13 amino acids long. As DNA, the CDR3 is TGTGCCAGCAGTGAACGAGGAGGAACTGAAGCTTTCTTT. The encoded protein is CASSERGGTEAFF.

The sample holds a few counts of this clonotype. The chain employs TRBV6-5 and TRBJ2-7; 10 bases are shared with TRBD1. The ends lost 0 bases at V and 1 base at J; junction bases unmatched: 6. CDR3 length: 17 residues. The germline V gene has CDR1 MNHEY and CDR2 SVGAGI. The CDR3 nucleotides are TGTGCCAGCAGTTACTCGATGGGACAGGGGACATCCTACGAGCAGTACTTC. Its translation is CASSYSMGQGTSYEQYF.

A few counts support this clonotype. The chain joins TRBV7-8 to TRBJ2-3; 13 bases agree with TRBD2. Trimming removed 5 bases from V and 6 bases from J; junction bases left unmatched: 8. The CDR3 has 16 amino acids. Germline loops: CDR1 SGHVS, CDR2 FQNEAQ. The CDR3 protein is CASSVLAGGQGDTQYF. The CDR3 nucleotides are TGTGCCAGCAGCGTACTAGCGGGAGGGCAGGGGGATACGCAGTATTTT.

The V call is TRBV28, the J call TRBJ2-7; TRBD2 matches 7 bases. With V trimmed by 7 bases and J by 7 bases, 16 bases remained unmatched. The CDR3 length is 15 residues. The germline gives CDR1 MDHEN, CDR2 SYDVKM. The CDR3 sequence is CASTQGGSAGREQYF. The DNA for the CDR3 is TGTGCCAGCACTCAGGGCGGGAGCGCCGGTAGGGAGCAGTACTTC. Full variable domain (rest looked up from reference TRBV28 and TRBJ2-7): DVKVTQSSRYLVKRTGEKVFLECVQDMDHENMFWYRQDPGLGLRLIYFSYDVKMKEKGDIPEGYSVSREKKERFSLILESASTNQTSMYLCASTQGGSAGREQYFGPGTRLTVT.

The rearrangement joins TRBV20-1 to TRBJ1-1; 11 nucleotides agree with TRBD1. Germline CDR1 and CDR2: DFQATT and SNEGSKA (reference sequence). CDR3 length equals 14 residues. The trim removed 4 bases at V and 3 bases at J, leaving 4 bases unmatched. The CDR3 loop reads CSAITDRGHTEAFF. In DNA, the CDR3 is TGCAGTGCTATAACGGACAGGGGGCACACTGAAGCTTTCTTT.

This clonotype came up once. The genes are TRBV20-1 and TRBJ2-3, with D maybe TRBD2 (6 bases). The CDR3 runs to 12 residues. From germline, CDR1 is DFQATT and CDR2 SNEGSKA (reference sequence). Trimming shortened V by 2 bases and J by 4 bases, and 7 bases separated the two germline ends. The CDR3 loop reads CSARREADTQYF. DNA of the CDR3: TGCAGTGCTAGAAGGGAGGCAGATACGCAGTATTTT.

The V and J genes are TRBV27 and TRBJ1-2; possibly TRBD1 for D (5 bases). The CDR3 is made up of 14 amino acids. Germline values: CDR1 MNHEY, CDR2 SMNVEV (reference sequence). V lost 4 bases, J lost 10 bases, and 19 bases lay in between. The CDR3 loop is CASSSGEGDHPYTF. In DNA, the CDR3 is TGTGCCAGCAGTTCCGGAGAAGGGGACCACCCCTACACCTTC.

The sample holds a few counts of this clonotype. This rearrangement joins TRBV7-9 to TRBJ1-2, with 7 positions matching TRBD1. V lost 1 base to trimming and J lost 7 bases; unmatched junction nucleotides: 6. CDR3 length: 14 amino acids. Germline CDR1 SEHNR, CDR2 FQNEAQ (reference sequence). CDR3 sequence: CASSLDVDRLGYTF. In DNA form, the CDR3 reads TGTGCCAGCAGCTTAGATGTGGACAGGCTTGGCTACACCTTC.

The CDR3 DNA reads as TGTGCCAGCAGCTCCGGGGCGGGAGAGACCCAGTACTTC. Translated: CASSSGAGETQYF. The V gene is TRBV7-9, the J gene TRBJ2-5; tentatively, D is TRBD1 or TRBD2 (5 bases each). Between the trimmed V and J ends, which lost 4 bases and 4 bases, there was a span of 10 bases. Germline-derived CDR1 and CDR2 are SEHNR and FQNEAQ (reference sequence). The CDR3 extends over 13 amino acids. The variable domain in full, completed from reference TRBV7-9 and TRBJ2-5, reads DTGVSQNPRHKITKRGQNVTFRCDPISEHNRLYWYRQTLGQGPEFLTYFQNEAQLEKSRLLSDRFSAERPKGSFSTLEIQRTEQGDSAMYLCASSSGAGETQYFGPGTRLLVL.

This clonotype turned up a few times. The chain couples TRBV20-1 to TRBJ1-2; 8 nucleotides line up with TRBD1. Germline V CDR1 and CDR2: DFQATT, SNEGSKA (reference sequence). CDR3 length: 13 residues. After removal of 3 bases from V and 8 bases from J, the junction contained 8 bases not matched to a gene. CDR3 sequence (DNA): TGCAGTGCTAGTCCGCAGGGGGCGCCAGGCTACACCTTC. Amino acid sequence: CSASPQGAPGYTF.

The chain carries TRBV19 and TRBJ1-1; the D is unclear. CDR3 length equals 13 residues. V shed 8 bases and J shed 1 base, with 11 bases lying between them. In germline, CDR1 is LNHDA, CDR2 SQIVND (reference sequence). CDR3 in amino acids: CASATDRNTEAFF. CDR3 in DNA: TGTGCCAGTGCGACGGACCGGAACACTGAAGCTTTCTTT.

This clonotype was found a few times. The chain employs TRBV7-9 and TRBJ2-7, with D possibly matching TRBD1 (6 bases). Trimming cost V 5 bases and J 2 bases, with 19 bases left between them. Looked up from germline, CDR1 is SEHNR and CDR2 is FQNEAQ (reference sequence). The CDR3 length is 16 residues. The CDR3 loop is CASSPSTGIPTYEQYF. The CDR3 nucleotides are TGTGCCAGCAGCCCGAGCACAGGGATTCCTACCTACGAGCAGTACTTC.

The rearrangement uses TRBV2 and TRBJ2-7; D unclear. Germline V gene data show CDR1 as SNHLY and CDR2 as FYNNEI. Trimming cost V 5 bases and J 3 bases, with 8 bases left between them. CDR3 length: 12 amino acids. The CDR3 here is CASSPLDYEQYF. The CDR3 DNA is TGTGCCAGCAGTCCCCTCGACTACGAGCAGTACTTC.

This clonotype was detected a few times. The chain uses TRBV12-3 or TRBV12-4 and TRBJ1-2, with TRBD1 matching over 10 bases. This CDR3 region has 15 residues. The J segment lost 4 bases and the V segment lost 5 bases, leaving 7 bases of the junction unmatched. Here the CDR3 reads CASSPGGTGVYGYTF. The CDR3 region has the DNA TGTGCCAGCAGTCCAGGGGGGACAGGGGTCTATGGCTACACCTTC.

This clonotype turned up a few times. V gene TRBV10-3 combines with J gene TRBJ1-2, with D possibly matching TRBD1 (6 bases). V dropped 10 bases and J dropped 6 bases, with 21 bases sitting between them. Germline-derived CDR1 and CDR2 are ENHRY and SYGVKD. CDR3 length: 14 amino acids. The CDR3 loop is CANRAGDARDGYTF. CDR3 DNA sequence: TGTGCCAATCGGGCAGGGGACGCCCGAGATGGCTACACCTTC.

The chain combines TRBV27 with TRBJ2-1; 9 bases match TRBD2. V lost 6 bases to trimming and J lost 9 bases; unmatched junction nucleotides: 15. This CDR3 is 16 amino acids long. CDR1 MNHEY and CDR2 SMNVEV come from the germline V gene (reference sequence). CDR3 DNA sequence: TGTGCCAGCAGCACCACGTGGGTAGCGGGAGATCTTGAGCAGTTCTTC. It specifies CASSTTWVAGDLEQFF.

The CDR3 sequence: CASSYSMGQLAEAFF. The CDR3 DNA sequence: TGTGCCAGCAGTTACTCGATGGGTCAACTCGCTGAAGCTTTCTTT. This rearrangement joins TRBV6-2 or TRBV6-3 to TRBJ1-1, with D unresolved. V lost 0 bases and J lost 6, with 14 bases in between. From germline, CDR1 is MNHEY and CDR2 SVGEGT. The CDR3 is 15 amino acids.

The V gene is TRBV19, the J gene TRBJ2-1; 13 nucleotides align to TRBD2. V trimming: 4 bases; J trimming: 8 bases; junction bases outside the gene matches: 5. The CDR3 sequence is 15 residues long. Germline loops: CDR1 LNHDA, CDR2 SQIVND (reference sequence). The CDR3 here is CASSTTSGRADEQFF. The DNA for the CDR3 is TGTGCCAGTAGTACTACTAGCGGGAGGGCCGATGAGCAGTTCTTC.

This chain's CDR3 is CASSLGNTIYF. The CDR3 DNA follows: TGTGCCAGCAGCCTGGGAAACACCATATATTTT. The genes are TRBV11-3 and TRBJ1-3; D is unresolved. Trimming removed 5 bases from V and 4 bases from J, with 3 bases in between. The CDR3 loop spans 11 amino acids. Germline V gene lookup returns CDR1 SGHNT and CDR2 YENEEA.

The V gene is TRBV6-1, the J gene TRBJ2-4, with D unresolved. The germline CDR1 and CDR2 sequences are MNHNS and SASEGT. The CDR3 loop spans 16 amino acids. Trimming removed 5 bases from V and 0 bases from J, with 14 bases in between. CDR3 residues: CASSKYSQVAKNIQYF. In DNA form, the CDR3 reads TGTGCCAGCAGTAAATACAGCCAAGTAGCCAAAAACATTCAGTACTTC.

In nucleotides, the CDR3 is TGCAGCGCCGGGGGGGGTACTGAAGCTTTCTTT. Its translation: CSAGGGTEAFF. The gene calls are TRBV29-1 and TRBJ1-1; D might be TRBD1 (5 bases). Trimming shortened V by 7 bases and J by 5 bases, and 11 bases separated the two germline ends. The CDR3 covers 11 residues. CDR1 and CDR2 (germline): SQVTM, ANQGSEA.

Only a few counts were recorded for this clonotype. V and J are TRBV10-3 and TRBJ1-5, with D possibly matching TRBD1 (5 bases). The CDR3 covers 12 residues. The germline V gene has CDR1 ENHRY and CDR2 SYGVKD. V was shortened by 6 bases and J by 3 bases, with 6 bases between the two germline ends. The CDR3 loop reads CAIRGPNQPQHF. The CDR3 nucleotides read TGTGCCATCAGGGGACCCAATCAGCCCCAGCATTTT.

The rearrangement links TRBV4-1 to TRBJ1-2; TRBD1 aligns across 7 bases. Germline trimming cut 2 bases from V and 6 bases from J; bases unmatched to any gene: 12. Germline lookup yields CDR1 MGHRA and CDR2 YSYEKL. The CDR3 is made up of 16 amino acids. The CDR3 coding sequence is TGCGCCAGCAGCCAACTTTCCCGGACAGGCGGGGATGGCTACACCTTC. Translating gives CASSQLSRTGGDGYTF.